This T cell receptor (beta chain) was captured by sequencing in a study of shared clonotypes between healthy human individuals. The germline V gene encodes CDR1 MNHNY and CDR2 SVGAGI (reference sequence). The CDR3 length is 15 residues. V lost 2 bases, J lost 6 bases, and 7 bases stayed unmatched. TCRdb's table, derived via immunoSEQ multiplex PCR, lists solely in-frame clones and lacks some. The data show 640,000 or so clones, about 78% seen once. Negatively enriched CD4+ T cells were divided by CD45RA into naive and memory. The receptor was derived from a woman aged 25 to 39 in good health. V gene TRBV6-6 combines with J gene TRBJ2-3; TRBD2 agrees at 8 bases. The sample was memory CD4+ T cells sorted from blood. Specified subset: CD45RA-negative fraction. The CDR3 DNA is TGTGCCAGCAGTTACCTGGGACTAGAGGCGGATACGCAGTATTTT. It is translated as CASSYLGLEADTQYF.